Below, 21 T cell receptor beta chains from the same sample are listed, as sequenced in a study of blood T cell repertoires in COVID-19. TCRdb keeps only in-frame clones here, not all; method: immunoSEQ multiplex PCR. The sample contains around 36,000 clones, 80% to 90% of which appear only once. Input material: peripheral blood. All receptors come from a man between 45 and 60 years old with acute or convalescent COVID-19.

The table lists this clone with a few counts. The V gene is TRBV28, the J gene TRBJ1-5; TRBD1 matches at 7 bases. CDR1 is MDHEN and CDR2 is SYDVKM in the germline V gene. The trim removed 6 bases at V and 5 bases at J, leaving 10 bases unmatched. This CDR3 region has 15 residues. The CDR3 protein is CASSRTTGLDQPQHF. CDR3 DNA sequence: TGTGCCAGCAGCCGAACGACAGGGCTCGATCAGCCCCAGCATTTT.

This chain connects TRBV7-3 to TRBJ2-3; 13 bases agree with TRBD2. The CDR3 covers 18 residues. CDR1 and CDR2 from the germline V gene are SGHTA and FQGTGA. V was clipped by 3 bases and J by 0 bases; unmatched bases: 6. The CDR3 here is CASSFRLAGGSSTDTQYF. The CDR3 nucleotides are TGTGCCAGCAGCTTCAGACTAGCGGGGGGATCTAGCACAGATACGCAGTATTTT.

V gene TRBV28 combines with J gene TRBJ1-4; D possibly corresponds to TRBD1 (5 bases). There are 14 residues in the CDR3. Germline CDR1 MDHEN, CDR2 SYDVKM. V lost 3 bases to trimming and J lost 8 bases, with 13 bases between them. CDR3 loop: CASSLAGRSEKLFF. CDR3 sequence (DNA): TGTGCCAGCAGTTTGGCAGGGAGGAGCGAAAAACTGTTTTTT.

The chain links TRBV6-6 to TRBJ2-5, with 10 bases fitting TRBD2. The CDR3 is 13 amino acids. Germline CDR1 MNHNY, CDR2 SVGAGI (reference sequence). After removal of 7 bases from V and 5 bases from J, the junction contained 4 bases not matched to a gene. As DNA, the CDR3 is TGTGCCAGCACCGTGGGACTAGCGGAGACCCAGTACTTC. Its translation is CASTVGLAETQYF.

The chain combines TRBV14 with TRBJ1-6, with D possibly TRBD1 on 6 matching bases. There are 18 residues in the CDR3. Germline lookup yields CDR1 SGHDN and CDR2 FVKESK. Trimming pared 3 bases from V and 0 bases from J, leaving 15 bases between. The CDR3 nucleotides are TGTGCCAGCAGCCAGGACAGTTTTTTCAGCTCCTATAATTCACCCCTCCACTTT. Translated: CASSQDSFFSSYNSPLHF.

The sample holds one count of this clone. V usage is TRBV19 and J usage is TRBJ1-2; TRBD1 agrees at 10 bases. The CDR3 covers 15 residues. V was pared by 5 bases and J by 7 bases, with 10 bases of the junction left unmatched. Germline V gene lookup returns CDR1 LNHDA and CDR2 SQIVND (reference sequence). The DNA of the CDR3 is TGTGCCAGTAGTTCTACGGGACAGGGGCTGTTTGGCTACACCTTC. Its protein is CASSSTGQGLFGYTF.

Of note for this clone: The same CDR3 arises from other DNA sequences in this sample as well. The chain joins TRBV27 to TRBJ2-1, with D unclear. CDR1 MNHEY and CDR2 SMNVEV come from the germline V gene (reference sequence). The CDR3 covers 13 residues. V was trimmed by 3 bases and J by 3 bases, leaving 6 bases between them. CDR3 residues: CASSLSYYNEQFF. The CDR3 DNA reads TGTGCCAGCAGTTTGTCTTACTACAATGAGCAGTTCTTC.

The chain recombines TRBV7-2 with TRBJ2-3; 8 nucleotides agree with TRBD2. CDR1 is SGHTA, CDR2 FQGNSA, per germline. V shed 5 bases, J shed 5 bases, and the junction held 6 bases outside the gene matches. This CDR3 comprises 14 residues. The DNA of the CDR3 is TGTGCCAGCAGCCCTTCCGGGGGGGGAGATACGCAGTATTTT. Its translation: CASSPSGGGDTQYF.

The chain is built from TRBV5-4 and TRBJ2-5; TRBD2 might be the D (6 bases). CDR1 SGHNT and CDR2 YYREEE come from the germline V gene (reference sequence). This CDR3 has 17 amino acids. The ends were cut back, 0 bases at V and 4 bases at J, with 19 bases in the middle. The CDR3 loop reads CASSLASGGINRETQYF. CDR3 bases: TGTGCCAGCAGCTTGGCCTCGGGCGGGATAAATCGAGAGACCCAGTACTTC. Variable domain in full (rest from reference TRBV5-4 and TRBJ2-5): ETGVTQSPTHLIKTRGQQVTLRCSSQSGHNTVSWYQQALGQGPQFIFQYYREEENGRGNFPPRFSGLQFPNYSSELNVNALELDDSALYLCASSLASGGINRETQYFGPGTRLLVL.

The rearrangement links TRBV6-1 to TRBJ2-7; D call uncertain. The length of the CDR3 is 12 residues. Germline V gene sequence: CDR1 MNHNS, CDR2 SASEGT. With 3 bases removed from V and 1 base from J, the gap between germline ends came to 4 bases. The CDR3 DNA sequence: TGTGCCAGCAGTGAGAGTTCCTACGAGCAGTACTTC. It translates to CASSESSYEQYF.

V is TRBV28 and J is TRBJ1-5; unclear D gene. Trimming took 4 bases from V and 13 from J, leaving 11 bases between them. There are 11 residues in the CDR3. Looked up from germline, CDR1 is MDHEN and CDR2 is SYDVKM. The CDR3 sequence: CASSSVVQQHF. The CDR3 coding sequence is TGTGCCAGCAGTTCGGTCGTCCAACAGCATTTT.

This chain joins TRBV3-1 (or the pseudogene TRBV3-2) and TRBJ1-1; unclear D gene. Between the trimmed V and J ends, which lost 1 base and 6 bases, there was a span of 6 bases. Germline V gene data show CDR1 as LGHDT and CDR2 as YNNKEL (reference sequence). The CDR3 is made up of 12 amino acids. CDR3 DNA sequence: TGTGCCAGCAGCCAAGCATCAGCTGAAGCTTTCTTT. Amino acid sequence: CASSQASAEAFF.

This clone was recorded only once. CDR3 in amino acids: CATRAGTAKPVNYGYTF. CDR3 DNA sequence: TGTGCCACCCGAGCCGGGACAGCAAAACCCGTTAACTATGGCTACACCTTC. This sequence joins TRBV27 and TRBJ1-2, with 7 bases that match TRBD1. The germline V gene has CDR1 MNHEY and CDR2 SMNVEV (reference sequence). The J segment lost 1 base and the V segment lost 10 bases, leaving 18 bases of the junction unmatched. This CDR3 region has 17 residues.

The chain employs TRBV7-9 and TRBJ2-1; 14 bases are shared with TRBD2. The V gene's germline CDR1 is SEHNR and CDR2 FQNEAQ (reference sequence). Trimming cost V 1 base and J 9 bases; bases outside gene matches: 2. The CDR3 contains 15 residues. CDR3: CASSLGLAGGGEQFF. CDR3 coding DNA: TGTGCCAGCAGCTTAGGACTAGCGGGAGGGGGTGAGCAGTTCTTC. Using reference TRBV7-9 and TRBJ2-1 for the parts outside the CDR3, the full variable domain is DTGVSQNPRHKITKRGQNVTFRCDPISEHNRLYWYRQTLGQGPEFLTYFQNEAQLEKSRLLSDRFSAERPKGSFSTLEIQRTEQGDSAMYLCASSLGLAGGGEQFFGPGTRLTVL.

This chain links TRBV6-5 with TRBJ2-5, with TRBD2 identical over 13 bases. Trimming cost V 4 bases and J 2 bases; bases outside gene matches: 4. The CDR3 runs to 16 residues. The germline V gene encodes CDR1 MNHEY and CDR2 SVGAGI. CDR3 amino acids: CASSSGLAGVQETQYF. CDR3 DNA: TGTGCCAGCAGTTCCGGACTAGCGGGAGTACAAGAGACCCAGTACTTC.

The chain recombines TRBV11-3 with TRBJ1-3; a weak D match, TRBD1 (6 bases). Germline assignment: CDR1 SGHNT and CDR2 YENEEA. The CDR3 is 14 residues long. Trimming took 7 bases from V and 5 from J, leaving 15 bases between them. As DNA, the CDR3 is TGTGCCAGCACCAAGGCAGGGGCCCGAAACACCATATATTTT. It codes for CASTKAGARNTIYF.

V gene TRBV12-3 or TRBV12-4 combines with J gene TRBJ1-2, with D possibly being TRBD1 (5 bases). The CDR3 is 13 residues long. V shed 6 bases and J shed 4 bases, with 12 bases lying between them. This CDR3 reads CASSSTGPYGYTF. The CDR3 nucleotides read TGTGCCAGCAGCTCCACAGGACCCTATGGCTACACCTTC.

The chain joins TRBV20-1 to TRBJ2-7, with a tentative D call TRBD1 (5 bases). Germline values: CDR1 DFQATT, CDR2 SNEGSKA (reference sequence). This CDR3 is 11 amino acids long. The V and J ends lost 3 bases and 6 bases respectively, with 9 bases between them. The CDR3 nucleotides are TGCAGTGCTAGGACAGCAGGCGAGCAGTACTTC. It is translated as CSARTAGEQYF.

The chain has TRBV7-3 and TRBJ1-2, with TRBD1 matching over 8 bases. Unmatched junction bases numbered 4, after V lost 5 bases and J lost 2 bases. CDR1 and CDR2 from the germline V gene are SGHTA and FQGTGA. This CDR3 has 14 residues. CDR3: CASSPGGENYGYTF. CDR3 bases: TGTGCCAGCAGCCCAGGGGGCGAGAACTATGGCTACACCTTC.

The chain couples TRBV3-1 (or the pseudogene TRBV3-2) to TRBJ2-2; D is uncertain. Germline values: CDR1 LGHDT, CDR2 YNNKEL (reference sequence). The germline V and J ends were trimmed by 0 bases and 0 bases, with 8 bases remaining between them. This CDR3 region has 16 residues. The CDR3 is CASSQDRAPNTGELFF. In nucleotides, the CDR3 is TGTGCCAGCAGCCAAGATCGAGCCCCGAACACCGGGGAGCTGTTTTTT.

The rearrangement links TRBV4-1 to TRBJ1-1; 9 positions match TRBD1. CDR3 length: 15 amino acids. J lost 0 bases, V lost 5 bases, and 4 bases had no gene match. Germline V gene data show CDR1 as MGHRA and CDR2 as YSYEKL. The CDR3 loop reads CASSTRTGVNTEAFF. CDR3 nucleotides: TGCGCCAGCAGCACCCGGACAGGGGTGAACACTGAAGCTTTCTTT.